This T cell receptor (beta chain) is from a study of blood T cell repertoires in COVID-19. CDR1 is MNHEY, CDR2 SVGAGI, per germline. Trimming took off 0 bases at V and 5 bases at J, with 7 bases between the two ends. The CDR3 has 14 residues. The repertoire was sequenced with immunoSEQ multiplex PCR; TCRdb's copy has only in-frame clones and lacks some. The sample consists of around 620,000 clones, about 90% of them appearing once. The sample was peripheral blood. The receptor was isolated from a young woman with acute or convalescent COVID-19. The chain joins TRBV6-5 to TRBJ2-2; possible D gene TRBD2, 5 bases. CDR3 coding DNA: TGTGCCAGCAGTTACTCGGAGGCAACCGGGGAGCTGTTTTTT. It specifies CASSYSEATGELFF.